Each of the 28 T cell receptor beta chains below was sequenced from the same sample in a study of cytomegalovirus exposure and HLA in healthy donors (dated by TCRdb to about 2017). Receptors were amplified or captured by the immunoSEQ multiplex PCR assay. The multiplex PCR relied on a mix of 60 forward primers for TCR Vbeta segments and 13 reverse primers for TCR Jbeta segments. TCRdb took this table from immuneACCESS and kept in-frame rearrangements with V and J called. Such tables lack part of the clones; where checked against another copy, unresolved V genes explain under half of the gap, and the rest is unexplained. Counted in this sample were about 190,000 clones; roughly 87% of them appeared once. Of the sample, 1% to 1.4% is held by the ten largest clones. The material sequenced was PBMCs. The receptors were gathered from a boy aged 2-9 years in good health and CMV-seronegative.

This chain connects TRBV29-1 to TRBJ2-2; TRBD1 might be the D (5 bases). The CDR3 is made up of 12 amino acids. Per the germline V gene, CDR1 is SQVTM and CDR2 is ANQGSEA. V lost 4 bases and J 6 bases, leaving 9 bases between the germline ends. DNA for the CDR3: TGCAGCGTTGTAGGGGAATCCGGGGAGCTGTTTTTT. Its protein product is CSVVGESGELFF.

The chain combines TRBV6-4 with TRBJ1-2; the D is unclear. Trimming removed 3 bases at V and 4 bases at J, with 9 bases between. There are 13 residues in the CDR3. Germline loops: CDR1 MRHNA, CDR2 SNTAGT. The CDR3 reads CASSEGGFYGYTF. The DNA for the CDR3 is TGTGCCAGCAGTGAAGGAGGGTTCTATGGCTACACCTTC.

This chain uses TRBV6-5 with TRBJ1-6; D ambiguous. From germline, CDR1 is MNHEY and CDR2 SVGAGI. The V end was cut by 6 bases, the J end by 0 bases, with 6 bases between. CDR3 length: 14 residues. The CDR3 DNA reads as TGTGCCAGCAGCCGTAGCTCCTATAATTCACCCCTCCACTTT. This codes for CASSRSSYNSPLHF.

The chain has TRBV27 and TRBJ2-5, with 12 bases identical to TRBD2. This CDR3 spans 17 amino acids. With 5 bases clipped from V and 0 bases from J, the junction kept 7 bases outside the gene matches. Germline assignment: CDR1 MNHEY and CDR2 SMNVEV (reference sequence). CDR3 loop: CASSRGGLAGHQETQYF. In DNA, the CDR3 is TGTGCCAGCAGTCGGGGGGGACTAGCGGGCCACCAAGAGACCCAGTACTTC.

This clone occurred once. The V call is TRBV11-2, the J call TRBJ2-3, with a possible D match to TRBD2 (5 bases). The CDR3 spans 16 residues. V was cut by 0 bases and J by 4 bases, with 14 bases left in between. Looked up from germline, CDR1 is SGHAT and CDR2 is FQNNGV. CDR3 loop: CASSLDGGPGSDTQYF. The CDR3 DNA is TGTGCCAGCAGCTTAGATGGTGGCCCGGGATCAGATACGCAGTATTTT.

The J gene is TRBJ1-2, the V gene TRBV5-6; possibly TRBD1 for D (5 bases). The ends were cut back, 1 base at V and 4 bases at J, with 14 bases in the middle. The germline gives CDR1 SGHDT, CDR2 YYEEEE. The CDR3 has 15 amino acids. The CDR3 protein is CASSLSMSGLYGYTF. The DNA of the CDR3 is TGTGCCAGCAGCTTGTCCATGTCAGGGCTCTATGGCTACACCTTC.

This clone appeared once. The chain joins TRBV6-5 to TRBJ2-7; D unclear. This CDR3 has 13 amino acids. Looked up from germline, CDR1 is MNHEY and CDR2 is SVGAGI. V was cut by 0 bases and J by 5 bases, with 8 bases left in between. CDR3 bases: TGTGCCAGCAGTTACTCCCCTGCAGACGAGCAGTACTTC. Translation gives CASSYSPADEQYF.

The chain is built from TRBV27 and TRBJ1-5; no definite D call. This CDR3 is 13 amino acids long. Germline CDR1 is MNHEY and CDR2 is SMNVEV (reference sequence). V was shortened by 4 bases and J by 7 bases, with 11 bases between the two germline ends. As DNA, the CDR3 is TGTGCCAGCAGTTATCGACCGGGGCAGCCCCAGCATTTT. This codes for CASSYRPGQPQHF.

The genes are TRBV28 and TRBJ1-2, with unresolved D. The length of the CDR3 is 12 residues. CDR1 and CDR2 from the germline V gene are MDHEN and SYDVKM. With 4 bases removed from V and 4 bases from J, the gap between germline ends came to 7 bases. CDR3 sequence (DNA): TGTGCCAGCAGTTACGGGATCTATGGCTACACCTTC. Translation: CASSYGIYGYTF.

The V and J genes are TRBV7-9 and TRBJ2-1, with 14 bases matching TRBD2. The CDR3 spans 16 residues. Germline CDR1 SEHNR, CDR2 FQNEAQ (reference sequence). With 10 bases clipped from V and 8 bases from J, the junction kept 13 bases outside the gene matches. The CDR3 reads CATDGTSGRYVDEQFF. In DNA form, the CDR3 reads TGTGCCACCGACGGGACTAGCGGGAGATATGTGGATGAGCAGTTCTTC.

The CDR3 region is CASSPTTGGASFVKLFF. CDR3 nucleotide sequence: TGTGCCAGCTCACCGACGACAGGGGGTGCGAGTTTCGTAAAACTGTTTTTT. The chain recombines TRBV18 with TRBJ1-4, with 9 bases aligning to TRBD1. V dropped 3 bases and J dropped 10; count of bases not matched to a gene: 15. This CDR3 has 17 amino acids. Germline CDR1 KGHSH, CDR2 LQKENI.

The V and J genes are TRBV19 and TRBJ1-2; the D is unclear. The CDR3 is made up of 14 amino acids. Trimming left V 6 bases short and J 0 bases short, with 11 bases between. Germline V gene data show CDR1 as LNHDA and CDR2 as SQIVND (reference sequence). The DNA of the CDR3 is TGTGCCAGTAGGCTCCTCGGAGCTAACTATGGCTACACCTTC. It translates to CASRLLGANYGYTF.

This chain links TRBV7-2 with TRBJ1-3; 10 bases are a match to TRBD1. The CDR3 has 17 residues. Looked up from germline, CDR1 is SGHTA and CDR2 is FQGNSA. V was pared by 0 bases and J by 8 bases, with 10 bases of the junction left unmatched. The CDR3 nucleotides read TGTGCCAGCAGCTTAGCGGGGCCGGGACAGGGGTGGGACACCATATATTTT. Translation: CASSLAGPGQGWDTIYF.

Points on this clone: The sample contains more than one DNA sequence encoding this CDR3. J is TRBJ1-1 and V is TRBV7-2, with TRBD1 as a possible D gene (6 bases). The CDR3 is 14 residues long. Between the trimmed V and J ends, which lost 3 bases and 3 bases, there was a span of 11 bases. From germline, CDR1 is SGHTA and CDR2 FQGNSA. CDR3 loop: CASSLYRVDTEAFF. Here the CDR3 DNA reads TGTGCCAGCAGCTTGTACAGGGTCGACACTGAAGCTTTCTTT.

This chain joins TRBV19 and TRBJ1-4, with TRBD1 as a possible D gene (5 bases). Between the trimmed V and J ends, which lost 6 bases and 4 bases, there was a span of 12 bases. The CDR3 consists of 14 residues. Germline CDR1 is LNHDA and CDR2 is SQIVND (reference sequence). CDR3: CASSSTAINEKLFF. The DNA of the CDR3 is TGTGCCAGTAGCTCGACAGCTATTAATGAAAAACTGTTTTTT.

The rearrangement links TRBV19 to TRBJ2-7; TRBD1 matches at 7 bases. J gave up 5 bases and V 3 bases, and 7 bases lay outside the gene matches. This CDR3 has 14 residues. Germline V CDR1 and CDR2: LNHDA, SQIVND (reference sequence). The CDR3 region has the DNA TGTGCCAGTAGTATCCAGGGGGATATCGACGAGCAGTACTTC. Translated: CASSIQGDIDEQYF.

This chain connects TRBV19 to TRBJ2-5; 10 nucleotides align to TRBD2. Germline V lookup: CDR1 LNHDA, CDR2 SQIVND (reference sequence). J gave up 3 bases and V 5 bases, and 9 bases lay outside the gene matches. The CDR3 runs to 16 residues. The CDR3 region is CASSPGTSVAEETQYF. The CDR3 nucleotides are TGTGCCAGTAGTCCCGGGACTAGCGTTGCGGAAGAGACCCAGTACTTC.

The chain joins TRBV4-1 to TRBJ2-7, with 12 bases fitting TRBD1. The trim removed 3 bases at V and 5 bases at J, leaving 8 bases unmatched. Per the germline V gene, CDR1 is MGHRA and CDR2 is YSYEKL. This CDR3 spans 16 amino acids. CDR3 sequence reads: CASSQGHRDRGHEQYF. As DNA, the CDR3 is TGCGCCAGCAGCCAGGGACACCGGGACAGGGGGCACGAGCAGTACTTC.

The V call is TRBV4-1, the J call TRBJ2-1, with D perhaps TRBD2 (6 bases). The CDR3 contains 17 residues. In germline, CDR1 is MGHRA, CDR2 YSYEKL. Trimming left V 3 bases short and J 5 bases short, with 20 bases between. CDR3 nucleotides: TGCGCCAGCAGCCACCCCCCCAGGGCGGGGATACACAATGAGCAGTTCTTC. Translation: CASSHPPRAGIHNEQFF.

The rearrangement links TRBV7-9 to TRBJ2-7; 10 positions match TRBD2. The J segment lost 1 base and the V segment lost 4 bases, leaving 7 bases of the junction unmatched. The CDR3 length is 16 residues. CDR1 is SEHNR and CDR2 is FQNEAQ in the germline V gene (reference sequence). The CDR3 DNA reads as TGTGCCAGCAGCTCCTCGGATAGCGGGAGGTCCTACGAGCAGTACTTC. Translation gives CASSSSDSGRSYEQYF.

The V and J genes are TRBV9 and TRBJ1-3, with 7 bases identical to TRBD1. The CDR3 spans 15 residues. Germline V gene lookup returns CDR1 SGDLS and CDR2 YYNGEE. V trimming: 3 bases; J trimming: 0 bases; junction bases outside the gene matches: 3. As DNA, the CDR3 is TGTGCCAGCAGCGGACAGGGATTCTCTGGAAACACCATATATTTT. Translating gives CASSGQGFSGNTIYF. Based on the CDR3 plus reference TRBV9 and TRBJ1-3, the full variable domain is DSGVTQTPKHLITATGQRVTLRCSPRSGDLSVYWYQQSLDQGLQFLIQYYNGEERAKGNILERFSAQQFPDLHSELNLSSLELGDSALYFCASSGQGFSGNTIYFGEGSWLTVV.

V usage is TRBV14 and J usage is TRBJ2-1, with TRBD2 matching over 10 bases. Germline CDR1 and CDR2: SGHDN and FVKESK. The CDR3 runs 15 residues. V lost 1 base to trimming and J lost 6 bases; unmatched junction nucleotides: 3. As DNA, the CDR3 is TGTGCCAGCAGCCAAGTTCCTAGCGGGAGCAATGAGCAGTTCTTC. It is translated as CASSQVPSGSNEQFF.

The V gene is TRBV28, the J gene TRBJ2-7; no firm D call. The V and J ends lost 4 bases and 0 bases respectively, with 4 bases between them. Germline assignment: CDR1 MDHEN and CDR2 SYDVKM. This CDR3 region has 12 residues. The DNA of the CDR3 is TGTGCCAGCAGTTATAGCTCCTACGAGCAGTACTTC. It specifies CASSYSSYEQYF.

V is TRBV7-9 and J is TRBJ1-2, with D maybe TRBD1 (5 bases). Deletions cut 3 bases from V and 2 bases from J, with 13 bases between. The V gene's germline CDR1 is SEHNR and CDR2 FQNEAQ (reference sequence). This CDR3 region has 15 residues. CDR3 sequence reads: CASSLGGDGNYGYTF. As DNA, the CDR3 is TGTGCCAGCAGCTTGGGGGGTGACGGCAACTATGGCTACACCTTC.

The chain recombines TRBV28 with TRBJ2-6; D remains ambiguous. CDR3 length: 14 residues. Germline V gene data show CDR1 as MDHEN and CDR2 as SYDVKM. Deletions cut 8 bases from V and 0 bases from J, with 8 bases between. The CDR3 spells CASVRLSGANVLTF. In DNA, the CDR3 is TGTGCCAGCGTCAGACTCTCTGGGGCCAACGTCCTGACTTTC.

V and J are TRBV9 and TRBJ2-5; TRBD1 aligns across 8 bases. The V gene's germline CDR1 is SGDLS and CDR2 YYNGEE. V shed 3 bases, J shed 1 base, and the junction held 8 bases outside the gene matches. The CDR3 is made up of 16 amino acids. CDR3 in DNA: TGTGCCAGCAGCGCCCAGGACAGGGATACCCAAGAGACCCAGTACTTC. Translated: CASSAQDRDTQETQYF.

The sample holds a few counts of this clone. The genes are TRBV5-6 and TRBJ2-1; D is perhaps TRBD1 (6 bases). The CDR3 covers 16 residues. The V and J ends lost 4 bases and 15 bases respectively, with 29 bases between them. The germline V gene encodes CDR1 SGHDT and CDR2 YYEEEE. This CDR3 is CASSIRPGTPNQRGFF. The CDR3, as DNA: TGTGCCAGCAGCATCCGACCCGGGACACCCAACCAACGGGGGTTCTTC.

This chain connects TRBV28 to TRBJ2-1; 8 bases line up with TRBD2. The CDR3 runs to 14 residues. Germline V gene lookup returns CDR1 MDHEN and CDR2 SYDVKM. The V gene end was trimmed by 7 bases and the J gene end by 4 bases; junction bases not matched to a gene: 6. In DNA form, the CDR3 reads TGTGCCAGCACCGCCGGGACTAGATACAATGAGCAGTTCTTC. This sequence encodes CASTAGTRYNEQFF.